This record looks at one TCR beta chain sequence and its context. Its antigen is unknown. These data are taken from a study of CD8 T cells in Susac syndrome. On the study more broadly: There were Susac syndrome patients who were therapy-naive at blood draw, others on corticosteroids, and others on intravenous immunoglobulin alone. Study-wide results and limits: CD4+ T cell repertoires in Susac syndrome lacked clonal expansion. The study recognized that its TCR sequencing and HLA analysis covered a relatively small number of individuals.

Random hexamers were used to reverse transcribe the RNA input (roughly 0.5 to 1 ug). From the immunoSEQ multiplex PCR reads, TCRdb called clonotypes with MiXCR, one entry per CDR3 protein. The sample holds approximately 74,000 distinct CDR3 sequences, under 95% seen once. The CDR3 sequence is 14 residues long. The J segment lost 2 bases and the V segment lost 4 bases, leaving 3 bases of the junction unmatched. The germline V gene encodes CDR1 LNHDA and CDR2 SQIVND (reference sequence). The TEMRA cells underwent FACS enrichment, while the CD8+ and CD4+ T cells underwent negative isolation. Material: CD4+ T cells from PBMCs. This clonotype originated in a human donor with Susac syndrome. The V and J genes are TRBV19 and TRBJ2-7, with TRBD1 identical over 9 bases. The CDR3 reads CASSTNRGPYEQYF. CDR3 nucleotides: TGTGCCAGTAGTACAAACAGGGGGCCCTACGAGCAGTACTTC. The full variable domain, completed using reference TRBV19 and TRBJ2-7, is DGGITQSPKYLFRKEGQNVTLSCEQNLNHDAMYWYRQDPGQGLRLIYYSQIVNDFQKGDIAEGYSVSREKKESFPLTVTSAQKNPTAFYLCASSTNRGPYEQYFGPGTRLTVT.